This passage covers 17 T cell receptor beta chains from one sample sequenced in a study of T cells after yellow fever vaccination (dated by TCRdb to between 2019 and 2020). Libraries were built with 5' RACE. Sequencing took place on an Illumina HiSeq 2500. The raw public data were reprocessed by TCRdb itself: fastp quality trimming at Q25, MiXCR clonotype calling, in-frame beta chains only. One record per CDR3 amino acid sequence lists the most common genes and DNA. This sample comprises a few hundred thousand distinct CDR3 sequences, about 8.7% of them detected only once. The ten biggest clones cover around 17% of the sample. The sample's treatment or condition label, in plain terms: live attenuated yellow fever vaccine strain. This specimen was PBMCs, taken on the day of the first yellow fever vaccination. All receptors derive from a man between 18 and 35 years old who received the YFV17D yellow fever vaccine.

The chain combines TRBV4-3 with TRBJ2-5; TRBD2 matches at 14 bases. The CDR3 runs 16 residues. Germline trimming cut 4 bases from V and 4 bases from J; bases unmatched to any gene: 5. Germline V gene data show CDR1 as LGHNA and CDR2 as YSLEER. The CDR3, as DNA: TGCGCCAGCAGCCGCCGACTAGCGGGGGGGCTAGAGACCCAGTACTTC. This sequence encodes CASSRRLAGGLETQYF.

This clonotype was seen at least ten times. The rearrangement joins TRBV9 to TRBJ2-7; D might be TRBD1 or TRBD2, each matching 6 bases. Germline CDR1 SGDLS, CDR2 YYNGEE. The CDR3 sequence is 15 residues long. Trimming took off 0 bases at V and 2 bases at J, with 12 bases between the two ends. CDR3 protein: CASSVAVGGPYEQYF. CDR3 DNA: TGTGCCAGCAGCGTAGCTGTGGGGGGCCCCTACGAGCAGTACTTC.

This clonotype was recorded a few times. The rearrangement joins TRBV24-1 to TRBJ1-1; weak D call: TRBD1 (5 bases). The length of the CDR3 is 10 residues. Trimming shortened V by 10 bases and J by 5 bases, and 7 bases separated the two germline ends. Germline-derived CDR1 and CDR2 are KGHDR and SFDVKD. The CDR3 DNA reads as TGTGCCACTCCAGGGACTGAAGCTTTCTTT. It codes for CATPGTEAFF.

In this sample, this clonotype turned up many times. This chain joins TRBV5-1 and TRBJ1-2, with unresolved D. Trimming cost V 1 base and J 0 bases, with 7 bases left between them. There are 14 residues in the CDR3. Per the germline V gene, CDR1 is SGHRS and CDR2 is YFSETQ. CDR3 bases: TGCGCCAGCAGCTTGCAGGCAGCTAACTATGGCTACACCTTC. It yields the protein CASSLQAANYGYTF.

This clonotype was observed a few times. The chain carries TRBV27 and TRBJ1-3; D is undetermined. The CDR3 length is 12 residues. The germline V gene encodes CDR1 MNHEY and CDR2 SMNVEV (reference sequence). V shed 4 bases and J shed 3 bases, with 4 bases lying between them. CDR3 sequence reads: CASSSGGNTIYF. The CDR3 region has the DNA TGTGCCAGCAGTTCCGGTGGAAACACCATATATTTT.

The DNA of the CDR3 is TGTGCCAGCAGCGCGGGAGTTCAAGAGACCCAGTACTTC. It encodes CASSAGVQETQYF. This chain joins TRBV9 and TRBJ2-5, with a possible D match to TRBD2 (6 bases). Germline V gives CDR1 SGDLS, CDR2 YYNGEE. This CDR3 is built from 13 residues. Trimming cost V 3 bases and J 2 bases, with 8 bases left between them. The full variable domain, completed using reference TRBV9 and TRBJ2-5, is DSGVTQTPKHLITATGQRVTLRCSPRSGDLSVYWYQQSLDQGLQFLIQYYNGEERAKGNILERFSAQQFPDLHSELNLSSLELGDSALYFCASSAGVQETQYFGPGTRLLVL.

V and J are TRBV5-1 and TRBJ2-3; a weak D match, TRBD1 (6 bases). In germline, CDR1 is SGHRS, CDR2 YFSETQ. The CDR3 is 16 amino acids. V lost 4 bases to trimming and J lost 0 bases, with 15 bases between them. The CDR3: CASSDTDRRSTDTQYF. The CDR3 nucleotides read TGCGCCAGCAGCGACACCGACAGGCGAAGCACAGATACGCAGTATTTT.

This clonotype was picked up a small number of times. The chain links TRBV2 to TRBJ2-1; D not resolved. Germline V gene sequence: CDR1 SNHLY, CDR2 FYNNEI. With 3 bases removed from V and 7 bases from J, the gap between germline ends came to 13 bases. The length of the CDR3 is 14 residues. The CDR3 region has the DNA TGTGCCAGCAGTGACCCGGCCGAGTCGAATGAGCAGTTCTTC. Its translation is CASSDPAESNEQFF.

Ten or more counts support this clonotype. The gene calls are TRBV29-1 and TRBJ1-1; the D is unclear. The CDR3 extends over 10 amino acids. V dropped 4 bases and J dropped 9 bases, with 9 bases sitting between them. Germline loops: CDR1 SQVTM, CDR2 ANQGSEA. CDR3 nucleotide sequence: TGCAGCGTTGGAGAAGGGAAAGCTTTCTTT. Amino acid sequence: CSVGEGKAFF.

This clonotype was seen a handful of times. The CDR3 region has the DNA TGTGCCACCAGCAGACCCCGGGGGGCAGATACGCAGTATTTT. This encodes CATSRPRGADTQYF. The chain uses TRBV15 and TRBJ2-3; 7 bases are shared with TRBD2. Germline V gene sequence: CDR1 LNHNV, CDR2 YYDKDF (reference sequence). This CDR3 spans 14 amino acids. The V gene end was trimmed by 2 bases and the J gene end by 4 bases; junction bases not matched to a gene: 3.

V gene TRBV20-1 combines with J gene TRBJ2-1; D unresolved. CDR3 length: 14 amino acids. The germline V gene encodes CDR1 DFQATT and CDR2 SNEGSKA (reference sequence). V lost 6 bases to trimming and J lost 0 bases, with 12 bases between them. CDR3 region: CSALPRDSYNEQFF. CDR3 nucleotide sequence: TGCAGTGCGCTCCCTAGGGACTCCTACAATGAGCAGTTCTTC.

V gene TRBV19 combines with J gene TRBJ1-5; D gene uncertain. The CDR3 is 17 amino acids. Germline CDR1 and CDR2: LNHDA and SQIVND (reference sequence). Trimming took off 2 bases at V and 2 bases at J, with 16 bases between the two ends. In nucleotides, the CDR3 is TGTGCCAGTAGTATAACCTCCGGTCAGGACGGCAATCAGCCCCAGCATTTT. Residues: CASSITSGQDGNQPQHF.

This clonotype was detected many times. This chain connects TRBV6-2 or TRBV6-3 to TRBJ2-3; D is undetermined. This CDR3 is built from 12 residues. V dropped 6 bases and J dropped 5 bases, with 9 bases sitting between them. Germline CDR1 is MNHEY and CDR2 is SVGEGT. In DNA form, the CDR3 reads TGTGCCAGCAGCCGACTCTTAGATACGCAGTATTTT. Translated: CASSRLLDTQYF.

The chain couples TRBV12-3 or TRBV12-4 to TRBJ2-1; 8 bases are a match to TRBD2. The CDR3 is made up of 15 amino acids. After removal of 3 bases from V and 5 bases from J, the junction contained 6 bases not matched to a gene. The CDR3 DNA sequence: TGTGCCAGCAGTTTCGGGGGGGGGGGACACAATGAGCAGTTCTTC. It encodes CASSFGGGGHNEQFF.

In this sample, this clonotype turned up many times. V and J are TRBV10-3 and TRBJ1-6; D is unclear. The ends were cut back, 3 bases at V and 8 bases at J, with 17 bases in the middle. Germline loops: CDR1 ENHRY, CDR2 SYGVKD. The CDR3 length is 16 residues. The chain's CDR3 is CAISDRAPSGDSPLHF. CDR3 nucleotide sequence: TGTGCCATCAGTGACCGGGCTCCAAGCGGAGATTCACCCCTCCACTTT.

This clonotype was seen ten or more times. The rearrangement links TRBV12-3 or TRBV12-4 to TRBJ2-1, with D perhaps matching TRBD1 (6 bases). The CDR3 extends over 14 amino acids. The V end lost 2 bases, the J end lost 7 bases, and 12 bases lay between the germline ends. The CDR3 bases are TGTGCCAGCAGTTTACCAGGGGCTGGGAATGAGCAGTTCTTC. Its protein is CASSLPGAGNEQFF.

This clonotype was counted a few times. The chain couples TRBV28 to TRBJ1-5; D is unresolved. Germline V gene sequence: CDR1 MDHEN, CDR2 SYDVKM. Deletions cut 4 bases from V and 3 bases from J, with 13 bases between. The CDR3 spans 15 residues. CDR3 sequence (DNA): TGTGCCAGCAGTTATACCCGAGGATCCAATCAGCCCCAGCATTTT. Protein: CASSYTRGSNQPQHF.